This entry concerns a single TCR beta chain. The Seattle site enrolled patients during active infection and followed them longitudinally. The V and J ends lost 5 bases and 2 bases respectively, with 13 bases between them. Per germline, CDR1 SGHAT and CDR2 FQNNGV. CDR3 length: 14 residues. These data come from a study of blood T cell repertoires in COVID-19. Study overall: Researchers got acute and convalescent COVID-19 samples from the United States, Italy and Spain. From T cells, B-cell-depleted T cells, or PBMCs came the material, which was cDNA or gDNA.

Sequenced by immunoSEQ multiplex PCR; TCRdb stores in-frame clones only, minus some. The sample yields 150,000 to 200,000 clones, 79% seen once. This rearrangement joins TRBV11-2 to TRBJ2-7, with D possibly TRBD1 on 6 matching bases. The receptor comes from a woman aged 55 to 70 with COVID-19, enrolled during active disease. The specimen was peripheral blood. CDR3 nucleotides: TGTGCCAGCAGCCCCGCCTGGGGGCCCTACGAGCAGTACGTC. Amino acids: CASSPAWGPYEQYV.